The 30 T cell receptor beta chains below were found in one sample sequenced in a study of control samples from healthy donors and cancer patients. This table comes from immunoSEQ multiplex PCR, and its TCRdb copy is limited to in-frame clones, with some not included. The repertoire holds 15,000 or so clones, roughly 80% seen once, with 15% to 20% in the top ten. Sequencing was carried out using formalin-fixed, paraffin-embedded tissue. These receptors came from a female donor with lung cancer.

The rearrangement joins TRBV6-5 to TRBJ2-2; 7 positions agree with TRBD1. Germline-derived CDR1 and CDR2 are MNHEY and SVGAGI. The CDR3 is 14 amino acids. V trimming: 7 bases; J trimming: 1 base; junction bases outside the gene matches: 3. CDR3 amino acids: CASIRQGNTGELFF. In nucleotides, the CDR3 is TGTGCCAGCATACGACAGGGGAACACCGGGGAGCTGTTTTTT.

This clone showed up just once. V gene TRBV5-1 combines with J gene TRBJ2-5; either TRBD1 or TRBD2 may fit D (6 bases each). The CDR3 runs 14 residues. Trimming pared 7 bases from V and 0 bases from J, leaving 13 bases between. The V gene's germline CDR1 is SGHRS and CDR2 YFSETQ. The chain's CDR3 is CASRDGGHQETQYF. The CDR3 DNA reads as TGCGCCAGCCGCGACGGGGGCCACCAAGAGACCCAGTACTTC.

The genes are TRBV5-4 and TRBJ1-2; D might be TRBD1 (5 bases). CDR3 length: 16 residues. Germline values: CDR1 SGHNT, CDR2 YYREEE (reference sequence). V lost 4 bases and J lost 0, with 16 bases in between. CDR3 sequence reads: CASSLAGHISNYGYTF. Here the CDR3 DNA reads TGTGCCAGCAGCCTCGCTGGACACATTTCTAACTATGGCTACACCTTC. The full variable domain, in which reference TRBV5-4 and TRBJ1-2 provide the parts outside the CDR3, is ETGVTQSPTHLIKTRGQQVTLRCSSQSGHNTVSWYQQALGQGPQFIFQYYREEENGRGNFPPRFSGLQFPNYSSELNVNALELDDSALYLCASSLAGHISNYGYTFGSGTRLTVV.

The rearrangement links TRBV3-1 (or the pseudogene TRBV3-2) to TRBJ2-3; D unresolved. The length of the CDR3 is 15 residues. V lost 0 bases, J lost 6 bases, and 13 bases lay in between. Germline V CDR1 and CDR2: LGHDT, YNNKEL (reference sequence). CDR3 residues: CASSQDSSFGDTQYF. In DNA form, the CDR3 reads TGTGCCAGCAGCCAAGATTCTTCCTTTGGTGATACGCAGTATTTT.

The J gene is TRBJ1-2, the V gene TRBV20-1, with 10 positions matching TRBD1. Losses at the gene ends were 3 bases for V and 4 bases for J; bases not matched to a gene: 5. The CDR3 runs 14 residues. Germline V lookup: CDR1 DFQATT, CDR2 SNEGSKA (reference sequence). The chain's CDR3 is CSASPWTGGYGYTF. The CDR3 DNA reads as TGCAGTGCTAGTCCGTGGACAGGGGGCTATGGCTACACCTTC.

The CDR3 DNA follows: TGTGCCAGCAGTTACGCGAAGGTGAGGGGCACTGAAGCTTTCTTT. This codes for CASSYAKVRGTEAFF. The V call is TRBV6-5, the J call TRBJ1-1, with D perhaps matching TRBD1 (5 bases). CDR1 MNHEY and CDR2 SVGAGI come from the germline V gene. The V gene lost 2 bases and the J gene lost 4 bases, with 14 bases spanning the gap. This CDR3 contains 15 residues.

The chain joins TRBV5-1 to TRBJ2-7, with D possibly being TRBD1 or TRBD2 (5 bases each). V was trimmed by 0 bases and J by 2 bases, leaving 12 bases between them. Looked up from germline, CDR1 is SGHRS and CDR2 is YFSETQ. The CDR3 is 15 amino acids. The CDR3 here is CASSLAGTAPYEQYF. The CDR3 nucleotides read TGCGCCAGCAGCTTGGCCGGGACCGCTCCCTACGAGCAGTACTTC.

The CDR3 sequence is CASSLSYLETQYF. The CDR3 DNA reads TGTGCCAGCAGTTTATCGTATCTGGAGACCCAGTACTTC. The chain employs TRBV27 and TRBJ2-5, with D uncertain. Trimming stripped 0 bases from V and 5 bases from J, with 7 bases between. The CDR3 contains 13 residues. CDR1 and CDR2 from the germline V gene are MNHEY and SMNVEV (reference sequence).

The V gene is TRBV5-1, the J gene TRBJ2-7, with 7 bases aligning to TRBD1. In germline, CDR1 is SGHRS, CDR2 YFSETQ. The CDR3 runs 15 residues. Trimming cost V 0 bases and J 6 bases; bases outside gene matches: 9. This chain's CDR3 is CASSLEGDRWGEQYF. The CDR3 DNA reads TGCGCCAGCAGCTTGGAGGGGGACAGATGGGGCGAGCAGTACTTC.

In this sample, this clone turned up a few times. The rearrangement uses TRBV27 and TRBJ2-3; a possible D gene is TRBD2 (6 bases). The V and J ends lost 8 bases and 3 bases respectively, with 15 bases between them. The CDR3 extends over 14 amino acids. Germline lookup yields CDR1 MNHEY and CDR2 SMNVEV (reference sequence). The CDR3 nucleotides are TGTGCCAGCGGCAGGACTATTGTGACAGATACGCAGTATTTT. Its protein product is CASGRTIVTDTQYF.

V and J are TRBV30 and TRBJ1-1, with TRBD1 identical over 7 bases. This CDR3 comprises 15 residues. V shed 2 bases, J shed 0 bases, and the junction held 6 bases outside the gene matches. Germline V CDR1 and CDR2: GTSNPN, SVGIG (reference sequence). Written as DNA, the CDR3 is TGTGCCTGGAGTACGTCGGGACAGCTGAACACTGAAGCTTTCTTT. This translates into CAWSTSGQLNTEAFF.

The gene calls are TRBV18 and TRBJ1-2; 8 bases map to TRBD1. V lost 6 bases to trimming and J lost 1 base; unmatched junction nucleotides: 4. Germline V gene data show CDR1 as KGHSH and CDR2 as LQKENI. This CDR3 has 14 residues. This CDR3 reads CASSDRGVNYGYTF. The CDR3 nucleotides read TGTGCCAGCTCCGACAGGGGAGTTAACTATGGCTACACCTTC.

As concerns this clone: One end of the junction varies from germline; a read error may be responsible. The V gene is TRBV19, the J gene TRBJ2-1; possibly TRBD1 for D (5 bases). CDR1 and CDR2 (germline): LNHDA, SQIVND (reference sequence). This CDR3 contains 12 residues. As DNA, the CDR3 is TGTGTCAGTAGTCGACAGAGCAATGAGCAGTTCTTC. Translating it yields CVSSRQSNEQFF.

This rearrangement joins TRBV4-2 to TRBJ2-5, with TRBD2 matching over 8 bases. V shed 4 bases and J 2 bases; nucleotides not matched to a gene: 9. CDR1 and CDR2 (germline): LGHNA, YNFKEQ. There are 16 residues in the CDR3. CDR3 amino acids: CASSPLAGGHQETQYF. The CDR3 nucleotides are TGTGCCAGCAGCCCTCTTGCGGGGGGACATCAAGAGACCCAGTACTTC.

A note on this clone: The junction does not match germline at one end; this may be a read error. In the same sample, other DNA sequences code for this CDR3. The chain joins TRBV6-2 or TRBV6-3 to TRBJ2-4, with D hard to call. Germline loops: CDR1 MNHEY, CDR2 SVGEGT. This CDR3 spans 15 amino acids. CDR3 in DNA: TGTGCCAGCAGTTACTACTCAGAGCACAAAAACATTCAGTATTTC. Translating it yields CASSYYSEHKNIQYF.

The chain joins TRBV15 to TRBJ2-7, with 10 bases fitting TRBD2. After removal of 1 base from V and 3 bases from J, the junction contained 3 bases not matched to a gene. Germline V gene lookup returns CDR1 LNHNV and CDR2 YYDKDF (reference sequence). This CDR3 has 15 amino acids. The CDR3 coding sequence is TGTGCCACCAGCAGAGTTACTAGCGGGGACTACGAGCAGTACTTC. It yields the protein CATSRVTSGDYEQYF.

V gene TRBV7-8 combines with J gene TRBJ1-2; tentative D call: TRBD1 (6 bases). In germline, CDR1 is SGHVS, CDR2 FQNEAQ. Trimming took off 0 bases at V and 2 bases at J, with 7 bases between the two ends. The CDR3 has 14 residues. The CDR3 is CASSLAQGNYGYTF. DNA for the CDR3: TGTGCCAGCAGCTTAGCGCAGGGGAACTATGGCTACACCTTC.

The CDR3 nucleotides read TGTGCCAGCAGCCCCCCGTTACCGTTCCAAGAGACCCAGTACTTC. It encodes CASSPPLPFQETQYF. V is TRBV7-9 and J is TRBJ2-5, with D unresolved. V lost 5 bases to trimming and J lost 1 base, with 14 bases between them. The CDR3 runs 15 residues. CDR1 SEHNR and CDR2 FQNEAQ come from the germline V gene (reference sequence).

The chain has TRBV19 and TRBJ1-1, with D possibly being TRBD1 (5 bases). Germline assignment: CDR1 LNHDA and CDR2 SQIVND (reference sequence). This CDR3 has 14 residues. Trimming shortened V by 6 bases and J by 0 bases, and 11 bases separated the two germline ends. The CDR3: CASRLGHLNTEAFF. The CDR3 DNA is TGTGCCAGTAGGTTAGGACACCTGAACACTGAAGCTTTCTTT.

The rearrangement links TRBV14 to TRBJ2-2; the D gene is possibly TRBD1 (6 bases). V shed 1 base and J shed 6 bases, with 9 bases lying between them. This CDR3 is 14 amino acids long. The V gene's germline CDR1 is SGHDN and CDR2 FVKESK. As DNA, the CDR3 is TGTGCCAGCAGCCAAGGTTACAGGGCCGGGGAGCTGTTTTTT. It yields the protein CASSQGYRAGELFF. Variable domain in full (rest from reference TRBV14 and TRBJ2-2): EAGVTQFPSHSVIEKGQTVTLRCDPISGHDNLYWYRRVMGKEIKFLLHFVKESKQDESGMPNNRFLAERTGGTYSTLKVQPAELEDSGVYFCASSQGYRAGELFFGEGSRLTVL.

The rearrangement links TRBV19 to TRBJ1-1; unclear D gene. V lost 4 bases and J 1 base, leaving 13 bases between the germline ends. This CDR3 spans 15 amino acids. Germline V lookup: CDR1 LNHDA, CDR2 SQIVND (reference sequence). The CDR3 loop is CASSTYSGQNTEAFF. CDR3 in DNA: TGTGCCAGTAGTACTTACTCCGGGCAGAACACTGAAGCTTTCTTT. Together with reference TRBV19 and TRBJ1-1, the CDR3 gives the full variable domain: DGGITQSPKYLFRKEGQNVTLSCEQNLNHDAMYWYRQDPGQGLRLIYYSQIVNDFQKGDIAEGYSVSREKKESFPLTVTSAQKNPTAFYLCASSTYSGQNTEAFFGQGTRLTVV.

V usage is TRBV6-2 or TRBV6-3 and J usage is TRBJ1-1; D ambiguous. Trimming stripped 6 bases from V and 8 bases from J, with 13 bases between. The germline gives CDR1 MNHEY, CDR2 SVGEGT. The CDR3 consists of 12 residues. The chain's CDR3 is CASSTIGSEAFF. The CDR3 bases are TGTGCCAGCAGCACAATCGGTTCCGAAGCTTTCTTT.

The chain has TRBV6-5 and TRBJ2-5; 11 bases match TRBD2. This CDR3 region has 15 residues. Losses at the gene ends were 6 bases for V and 5 bases for J; bases not matched to a gene: 8. Germline values: CDR1 MNHEY, CDR2 SVGAGI. The CDR3 spells CASSRLASGGETQYF. The CDR3 nucleotides are TGTGCCAGCAGCCGCCTGGCTAGCGGGGGGGAGACCCAGTACTTC.

A few counts support this clone. The rearrangement links TRBV7-9 to TRBJ2-3; TRBD1 matches at 12 bases. Germline CDR1 reads SEHNR; CDR2 reads FQNEAQ (reference sequence). This CDR3 region has 16 residues. Trimming removed 1 base from V and 4 bases from J; junction bases left unmatched: 3. The CDR3 DNA follows: TGTGCCAGCAGCTTAGGCGGGACAGGGGGCCCAGATACGCAGTATTTT. This codes for CASSLGGTGGPDTQYF. The full variable domain, completed using reference TRBV7-9 and TRBJ2-3, is DTGVSQNPRHKITKRGQNVTFRCDPISEHNRLYWYRQTLGQGPEFLTYFQNEAQLEKSRLLSDRFSAERPKGSFSTLEIQRTEQGDSAMYLCASSLGGTGGPDTQYFGPGTRLTVL.

This rearrangement joins TRBV5-8 to TRBJ2-5; TRBD1 or TRBD2 may be the D gene (5 bases each). With 5 bases removed from V and 3 bases from J, the gap between germline ends came to 17 bases. Germline V gene lookup returns CDR1 SGHTS and CDR2 YDEGEE. This CDR3 has 15 amino acids. The DNA for the CDR3 is TGTGCCAGCAGTGGGGGTGGGTCCGCAGAAGAGACCCAGTACTTC. This translates into CASSGGGSAEETQYF.

The chain recombines TRBV11-2 with TRBJ2-3; tentative D call: TRBD2 (6 bases). The CDR3 contains 15 residues. Per the germline V gene, CDR1 is SGHAT and CDR2 is FQNNGV. The germline V and J ends were trimmed by 1 base and 5 bases, with 13 bases remaining between them. The DNA for the CDR3 is TGTGCCAGCAGCTTAGTGCTCGGGAGAGTAGATACGCAGTATTTT. Translating gives CASSLVLGRVDTQYF.

The chain carries TRBV19 and TRBJ1-1; D perhaps matches TRBD1 (6 bases). V lost 7 bases and J lost 3, with 12 bases in between. CDR1 is LNHDA, CDR2 SQIVND, per germline (reference sequence). The CDR3 runs 13 residues. The DNA of the CDR3 is TGTGCCAGTACCTTAGGACAGCACACTGAAGCTTTCTTT. As protein: CASTLGQHTEAFF.

The gene calls are TRBV3-1 (or the pseudogene TRBV3-2) and TRBJ1-2; 8 bases line up with TRBD1. The CDR3 has 13 amino acids. The germline CDR1 and CDR2 sequences are LGHDT and YNNKEL (reference sequence). Losses at the gene ends were 1 base for V and 5 bases for J; bases not matched to a gene: 0. The CDR3: CASSQGTGYGYTF. For the CDR3, the DNA is TGTGCCAGCAGCCAAGGGACAGGGTATGGCTACACCTTC.

This chain links TRBV4-3 with TRBJ2-2; 8 bases agree with TRBD2. The CDR3 spans 19 residues. Losses at the gene ends were 2 bases for V and 0 bases for J; bases not matched to a gene: 11. CDR1 and CDR2 from the germline V gene are LGHNA and YSLEER. CDR3 DNA sequence: TGCGCCAGCAGCCAAACCCTTCCGGGGGGGCTCGCGAACACCGGGGAGCTGTTTTTT. It specifies CASSQTLPGGLANTGELFF.

The CDR3 loop is CASSKAGGKYNEQFF. The CDR3 DNA sequence: TGTGCCAGCAGTAAAGCGGGAGGTAAATACAATGAGCAGTTCTTC. This chain joins TRBV6-2 or TRBV6-3 and TRBJ2-1; TRBD2 matches at 9 bases. CDR1 is MNHEY, CDR2 SVGEGT, per germline. The CDR3 contains 15 residues. The trim removed 5 bases at V and 4 bases at J, leaving 6 bases unmatched.